The sequence of this T cell receptor (beta chain) was determined in a study of beta chain features in type 1 diabetes (dated by TCRdb to 2016 to 2019). In the study overall: Mean age, gender distribution, total cell number and subset yield were not different between patients and healthy donors. A total of around 110,000,000 sorted cells were examined across all samples, and a strong correlation was observed between cell number per subset and RNA yield. Regulatory and stem cell-like memory subsets were isolated from only 8 patients and 8 healthy donors, whereas naive and central memory subsets came from all 30 or so donors. In the study, recently diagnosed type 1 diabetes patients and matched healthy donors were compared on the TCRB repertoires of their sorted circulating CD4+ T cell subsets.

The paper as a whole reports these results and caveats: Shorter templates might have been favored by PCR, but patient and control samples were amplified and corrected together, so both groups would have been affected equally by any skew. Because cDNA was sequenced instead of genomic DNA, activated cells with high expression could be over-represented, although the groups did not differ in activation or CD3 levels. Naive, central memory and regulatory TCRB repertoires appeared to be more alike among patients than among healthy donors. A moderate but significant shortening of TCRB CDR3 length was observed in type 1 diabetes patients in all four CD4+ subsets. Because small numbers of individuals were included in the HLA sub-analyses, any influence of HLA type on TCRB rearrangement was left unresolved. Fewer insertions and more nucleotide deletions at VDJ recombination sites were observed in patients with type 1 diabetes, implying thymic rearrangement abnormalities.

From each donor, a single peripheral blood sample of around 120 mL on average was drawn into heparinised tubes. A BD FACSAria II and a panel including CD45RO, CCR7, CD25, CD127, CD95 and CD27 were used to sort naive, central memory, regulatory and stem cell-like memory CD4+ T cells. All sorted populations exceeded 98% purity. PBMCs were separated immediately by Lymphoprep density gradient centrifugation and were stained directly, without being cultured. So that batch effects would be minimized, each experiment stained and sorted samples in pairs, pairing one healthy donor with one patient. The entire amount of isolated RNA was reverse transcribed using the High Capacity cDNA Reverse Transcription Kit, so the sequenced TCRB transcripts were expressed ones. Deep immunoSEQ sequencing was performed on naive, central memory and regulatory T cell samples, with an average of around 3.5 million total reads per sample. Sorted cells were lysed in RLT buffer, and RNA was extracted using DNase-treated RNeasy Micro or Mini kits according to cell number. Each cell subset was processed on its own to prevent cross-contamination, while patient and healthy donor samples were processed together. Using the immunoSEQ multiplex PCR, TCRB sequences were amplified from cDNA into 87-bp fragments spanning the CDR3 region. Sequencing of the amplicons was done on the Illumina HiSeq platform. The original pipeline was this. Synthetic template baselines were used to correct PCR bias computationally, reads within Hamming distance 2 were collapsed, and singletons that could not be merged were discarded. Reads were aligned against IMGT to assign V, D and J genes, CDR3 length and insertions or deletions at six rearrangement sites. Within each subset, clonotype counts were normalized to sorted cell number, and only after that were true diversity and Gini coefficients computed with the tcR R package. The overlap coefficient, calculated on TCRB nucleotide sequences, was used to quantify repertoire sharing. As a proxy for the pre-selection repertoire, out-of-frame TCRB sequences from naive cells were analyzed. The source is immuneACCESS, and TCRdb retained only in-frame sequences with V and J called. Part of the clones is not carried over; for the studies checked, unresolved V genes explain less than half of this, and the remainder is unexplained. Clone size and the V and J calls come from that table; the DNA yielded D and trimming. Counted in this sample were 400,000 to 550,000 clones; over 9.5% of them appeared once. The ten largest account for approximately 0.05% of the sample.

The CDR3 spans 14 residues, from the cysteine through the phenylalanine. Only CDR3 DNA is held: 42 bases, read in frame from base 1. CDR1 SGHNT and CDR2 YYREEE are derived from the germline V gene (reference sequence). V drops 4 bases and J drops 0 bases, leaving 5 bases in between. As to this clone: Its antigen is unknown. It has no much larger one-base neighbor in the sample; base qualities were not kept.

The chain uses TRBV5-4 and TRBJ2-6, with a tentative D gene TRBD1 over 5 matching bases. The sequence derives from a woman younger than 30 in good health. Sequenced material: naive CD4+ T cells from blood. This specimen's cell subset or site label, interpreted: true naive CD4+ T cells. The CDR3 region: CASSDSSGANVLTF. In nucleotide form, the sequence is TGTGCCAGCAGCGACAGCTCTGGGGCCAACGTCCTGACTTTC.